The present TCR beta chain was sequenced within a study of blood T cell repertoires in COVID-19. Study-level information: Samples came from the United States, Italy and Spain, spanning acute and convalescent COVID-19. PBMCs, B-cell-depleted T cells, or T cells provided the cDNA or gDNA that made up the material.

Germline CDR1 SNHLY, CDR2 FYNNEI. The CDR3 runs 17 residues. Trimming stripped 4 bases from V and 7 bases from J, with 25 bases between. In the authors' methods: Cell counts per sample came from amplifying reference gene primers. The method was immunoSEQ multiplex PCR; TCRdb's version includes in-frame clones alone and lacks a portion of them. The V and J calls and the clone size are those of that table, but D and trimming were determined from the DNA. The table includes about 210,000 clones, 89% detected once. Sequencing was done on a sample of peripheral blood. This TCR was recovered from a woman in her thirties or forties with acute or convalescent COVID-19. The rearrangement joins TRBV2 to TRBJ2-5, with D possibly TRBD2 on 6 matching bases. CDR3 sequence (DNA): TGTGCCAGCAGTGGGGTGGGGGGATCTCCCCTTGGCGGGACCCAGTACTTC. Translating it yields CASSGVGGSPLGGTQYF.